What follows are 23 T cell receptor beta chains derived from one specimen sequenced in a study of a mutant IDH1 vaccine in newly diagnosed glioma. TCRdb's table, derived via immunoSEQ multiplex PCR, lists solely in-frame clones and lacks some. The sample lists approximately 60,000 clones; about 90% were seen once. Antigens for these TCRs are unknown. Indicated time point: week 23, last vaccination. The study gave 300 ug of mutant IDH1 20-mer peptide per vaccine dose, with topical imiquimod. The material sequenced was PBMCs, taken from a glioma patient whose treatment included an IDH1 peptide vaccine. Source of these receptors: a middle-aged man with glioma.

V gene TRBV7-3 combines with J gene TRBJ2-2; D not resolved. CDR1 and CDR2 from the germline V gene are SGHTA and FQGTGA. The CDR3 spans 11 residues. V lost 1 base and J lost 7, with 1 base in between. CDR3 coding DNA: TGTGCCAGCAGCTTAAACGGGGAGCTGTTTTTT. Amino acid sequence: CASSLNGELFF. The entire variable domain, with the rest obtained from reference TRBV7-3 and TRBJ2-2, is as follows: GAGVSQTPSNKVTEKGKYVELRCDPISGHTALYWYRQSLGQGPEFLIYFQGTGAADDSGLPNDRFFAVRPEGSVSTLKIQRTERGDSAVYLCASSLNGELFFGEGSRLTVL.

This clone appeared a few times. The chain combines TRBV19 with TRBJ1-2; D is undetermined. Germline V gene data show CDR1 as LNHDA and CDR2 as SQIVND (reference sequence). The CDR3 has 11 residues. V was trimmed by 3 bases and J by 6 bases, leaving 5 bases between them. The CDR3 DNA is TGTGCCAGTAGTATTTGGGATGGCTACACCTTC. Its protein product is CASSIWDGYTF.

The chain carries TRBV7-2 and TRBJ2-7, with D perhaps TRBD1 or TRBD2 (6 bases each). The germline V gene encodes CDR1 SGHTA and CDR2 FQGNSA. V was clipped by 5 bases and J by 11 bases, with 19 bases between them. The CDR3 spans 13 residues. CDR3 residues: CASSPNEGGLEYF. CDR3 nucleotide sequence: TGTGCCAGCAGCCCCAATGAGGGGGGATTGGAGTACTTC.

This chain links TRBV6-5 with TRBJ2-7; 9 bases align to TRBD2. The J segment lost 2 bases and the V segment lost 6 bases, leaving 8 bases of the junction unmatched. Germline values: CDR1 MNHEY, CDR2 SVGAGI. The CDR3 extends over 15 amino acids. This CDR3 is CASSPGVAGAYEQYF. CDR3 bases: TGTGCCAGCAGCCCCGGGGTAGCGGGGGCCTACGAGCAGTACTTC.

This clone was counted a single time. CDR3 protein: CASSFISNTEAFF. CDR3 bases: TGTGCCAGCAGTTTCATTTCGAACACTGAAGCTTTCTTT. The chain couples TRBV11-2 to TRBJ1-1; D not resolved. Looked up from germline, CDR1 is SGHAT and CDR2 is FQNNGV. V was pared by 6 bases and J by 1 base, with 9 bases between. The CDR3 runs 13 residues.

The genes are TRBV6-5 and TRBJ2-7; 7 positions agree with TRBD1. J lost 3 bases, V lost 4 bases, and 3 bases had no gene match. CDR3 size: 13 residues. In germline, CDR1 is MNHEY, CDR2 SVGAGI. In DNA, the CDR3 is TGTGCCAGCAGTTCCGGGGACAGCTACGAGCAGTACTTC. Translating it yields CASSSGDSYEQYF.

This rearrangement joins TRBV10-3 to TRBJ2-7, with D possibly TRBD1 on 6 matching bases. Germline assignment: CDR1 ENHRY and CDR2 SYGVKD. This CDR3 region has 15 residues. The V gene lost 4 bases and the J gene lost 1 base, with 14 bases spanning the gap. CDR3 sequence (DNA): TGTGCCATCAGTGGTCGGGACATTCTTTCCTACGAGCAGTACTTC. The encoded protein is CAISGRDILSYEQYF.

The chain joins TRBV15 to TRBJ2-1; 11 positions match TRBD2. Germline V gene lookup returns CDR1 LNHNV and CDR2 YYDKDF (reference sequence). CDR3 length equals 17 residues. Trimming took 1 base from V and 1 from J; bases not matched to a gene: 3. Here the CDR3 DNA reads TGTGCCACCAGCAGAGCTGGGACTAGCGGTTCCTACAATGAGCAGTTCTTC. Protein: CATSRAGTSGSYNEQFF.

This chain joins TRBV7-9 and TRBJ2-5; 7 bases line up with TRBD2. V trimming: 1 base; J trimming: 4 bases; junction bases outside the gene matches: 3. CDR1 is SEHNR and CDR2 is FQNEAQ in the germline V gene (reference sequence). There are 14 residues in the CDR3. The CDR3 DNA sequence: TGTGCCAGCAGCTTAGTGGGGGGGAGAGAGACCCAGTACTTC. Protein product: CASSLVGGRETQYF.

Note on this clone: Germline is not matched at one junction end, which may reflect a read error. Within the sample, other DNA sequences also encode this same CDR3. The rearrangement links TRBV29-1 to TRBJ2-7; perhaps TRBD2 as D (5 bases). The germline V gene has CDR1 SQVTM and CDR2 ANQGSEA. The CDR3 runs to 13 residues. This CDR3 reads CSVGANRRDEQYF. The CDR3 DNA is TGTAGCGTTGGAGCGAATAGAAGGGACGAGCAGTACTTC.

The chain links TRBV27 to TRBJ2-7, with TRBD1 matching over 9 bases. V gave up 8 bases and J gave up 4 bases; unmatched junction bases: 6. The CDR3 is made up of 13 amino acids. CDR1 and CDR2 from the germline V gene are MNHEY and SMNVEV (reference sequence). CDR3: CASSGQGGYEQYF. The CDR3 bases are TGTGCCAGCTCGGGACAGGGTGGGTACGAGCAGTACTTC.

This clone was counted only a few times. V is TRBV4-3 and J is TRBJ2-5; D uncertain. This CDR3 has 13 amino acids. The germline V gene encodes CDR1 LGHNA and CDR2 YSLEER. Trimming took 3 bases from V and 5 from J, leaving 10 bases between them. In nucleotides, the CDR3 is TGCGCCAGCAGCCACATCGTTGCGGAGACCCAGTACTTC. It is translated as CASSHIVAETQYF.

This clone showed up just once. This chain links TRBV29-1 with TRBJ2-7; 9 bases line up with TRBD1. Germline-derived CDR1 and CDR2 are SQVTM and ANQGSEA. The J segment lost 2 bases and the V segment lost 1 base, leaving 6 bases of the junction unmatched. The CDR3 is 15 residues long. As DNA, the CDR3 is TGCAGCGTTGAAGGGGACAGGGCTGGGACCTACGAGCAGTACTTC. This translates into CSVEGDRAGTYEQYF.

CDR3 residues: CASSEEAGGSYEQYF. DNA for the CDR3: TGTGCCAGCAGTGAAGAGGCAGGGGGCTCCTACGAGCAGTACTTC. The genes are TRBV6-1 and TRBJ2-7, with TRBD1 matching over 7 bases. V was clipped by 1 base and J by 0 bases; unmatched bases: 3. This CDR3 is built from 15 residues. CDR1 is MNHNS, CDR2 SASEGT, per germline.

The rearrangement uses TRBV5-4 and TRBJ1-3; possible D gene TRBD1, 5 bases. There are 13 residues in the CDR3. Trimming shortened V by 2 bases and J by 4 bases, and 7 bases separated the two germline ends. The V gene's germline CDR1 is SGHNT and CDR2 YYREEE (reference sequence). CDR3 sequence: CASSFRAGNTIYF. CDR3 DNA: TGTGCCAGCAGCTTCAGGGCCGGAAACACCATATATTTT.

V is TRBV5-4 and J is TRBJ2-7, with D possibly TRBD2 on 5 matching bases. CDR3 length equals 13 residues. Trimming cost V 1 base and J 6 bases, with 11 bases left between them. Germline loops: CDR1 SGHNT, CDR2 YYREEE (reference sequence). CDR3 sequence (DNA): TGTGCCAGCAGCTTGTGGAATAGCGTCGAGCAGTACTTC. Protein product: CASSLWNSVEQYF.

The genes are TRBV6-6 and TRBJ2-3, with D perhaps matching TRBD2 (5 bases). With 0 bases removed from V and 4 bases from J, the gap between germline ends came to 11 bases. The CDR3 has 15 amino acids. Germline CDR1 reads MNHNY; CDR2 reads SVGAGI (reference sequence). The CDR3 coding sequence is TGTGCCAGCAGTTACTCAGGCCTAGCCCCAGATACGCAGTATTTT. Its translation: CASSYSGLAPDTQYF.

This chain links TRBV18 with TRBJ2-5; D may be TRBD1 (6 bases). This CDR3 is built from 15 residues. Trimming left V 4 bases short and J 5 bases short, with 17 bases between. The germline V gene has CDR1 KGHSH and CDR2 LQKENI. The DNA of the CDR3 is TGTGCCAGCTCACAAGAGACAGGAGGACGCGAGACCCAGTACTTC. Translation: CASSQETGGRETQYF. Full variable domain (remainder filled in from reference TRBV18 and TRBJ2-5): NAGVMQNPRHLVRRRGQEARLRCSPMKGHSHVYWYRQLPEEGLKFMVYLQKENIIDESGMPKERFSAEFPKEGPSILRIQQVVRGDSAAYFCASSQETGGRETQYFGPGTRLLVL.

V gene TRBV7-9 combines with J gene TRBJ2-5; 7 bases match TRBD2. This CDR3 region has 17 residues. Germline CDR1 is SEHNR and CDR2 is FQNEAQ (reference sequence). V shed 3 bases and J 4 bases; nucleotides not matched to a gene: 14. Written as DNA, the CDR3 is TGTGCCAGCAGCTTGGGGAGCGGGAATCGGAGGGGAGAGACCCAGTACTTC. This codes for CASSLGSGNRRGETQYF.

Written as DNA, the CDR3 is TGTGCCAGCGGGAGGGCCGGTGGTGAGACCCAGTACTTC. Its protein is CASGRAGGETQYF. V and J are TRBV6-1 and TRBJ2-5; 7 positions agree with TRBD2. The V segment lost 8 bases and the J segment 5 bases; nucleotides outside the gene matches: 8. The CDR3 is made up of 13 amino acids. Germline CDR1 MNHNS, CDR2 SASEGT.

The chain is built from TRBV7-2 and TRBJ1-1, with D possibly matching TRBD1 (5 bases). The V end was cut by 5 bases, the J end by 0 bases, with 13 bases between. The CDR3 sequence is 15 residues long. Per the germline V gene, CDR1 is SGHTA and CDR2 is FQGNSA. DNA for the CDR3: TGTGCCAGCAGCCTCCCCGGGGGATTGAACACTGAAGCTTTCTTT. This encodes CASSLPGGLNTEAFF.

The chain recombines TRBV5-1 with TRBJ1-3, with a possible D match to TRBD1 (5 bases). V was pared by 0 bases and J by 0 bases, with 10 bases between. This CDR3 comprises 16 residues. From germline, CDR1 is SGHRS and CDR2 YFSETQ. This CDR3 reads CASSLAGTASGNTIYF. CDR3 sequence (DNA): TGCGCCAGCAGCTTGGCCGGGACGGCCTCTGGAAACACCATATATTTT.

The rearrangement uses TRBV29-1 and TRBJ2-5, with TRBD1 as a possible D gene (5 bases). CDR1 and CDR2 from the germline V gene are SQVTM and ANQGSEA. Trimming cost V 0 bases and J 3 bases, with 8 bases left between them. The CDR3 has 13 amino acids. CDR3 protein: CSVEEGPKETQYF. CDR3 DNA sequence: TGCAGCGTTGAAGAGGGGCCGAAAGAGACCCAGTACTTC.